The source of this TCR beta chain is a study of blood T cells in healthy people across ages. Primers used in a second PCR of roughly 7 to 12 cycles were a sample-barcoded 5' primer and a J-beta primer mix. One entry per CDR3 protein results from TCRdb running MiXCR on the 5' RACE reads. The table includes more than 600,000 distinct CDR3 sequences, roughly 25% detected once. Trimming removed 4 bases from V and 4 bases from J; junction bases left unmatched: 6. CDR3 length: 14 residues. Germline V gives CDR1 MNHEY, CDR2 SVGAGI. These sequences were also reported in another study, on T cells of mothers and their children. Per that paper: Comparable shaping of TCR recombination output by thymic selection was observed in related and unrelated pairs.

The sample taken for sequencing was blood. This TCR was sampled from a boy younger than 18 in good health. This rearrangement joins TRBV6-5 to TRBJ2-5, with TRBD1 identical over 7 bases. The CDR3 DNA is TGTGCCAGCAGTTCCTTAGGGGGCCCAGAGACCCAGTACTTC. Protein product: CASSSLGGPETQYF.